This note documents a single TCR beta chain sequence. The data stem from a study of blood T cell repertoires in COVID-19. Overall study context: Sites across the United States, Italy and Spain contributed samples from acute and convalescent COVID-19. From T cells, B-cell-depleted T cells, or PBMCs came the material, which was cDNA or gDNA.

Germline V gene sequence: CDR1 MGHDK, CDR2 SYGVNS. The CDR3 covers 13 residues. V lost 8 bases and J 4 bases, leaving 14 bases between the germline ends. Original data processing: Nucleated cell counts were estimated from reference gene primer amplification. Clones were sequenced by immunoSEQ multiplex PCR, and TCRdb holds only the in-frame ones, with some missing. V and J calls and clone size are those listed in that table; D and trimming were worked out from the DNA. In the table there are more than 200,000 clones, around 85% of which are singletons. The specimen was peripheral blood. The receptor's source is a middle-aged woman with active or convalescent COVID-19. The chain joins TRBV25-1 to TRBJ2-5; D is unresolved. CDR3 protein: CASQSAPGETQYF. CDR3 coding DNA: TGTGCCAGCCAGTCGGCGCCGGGAGAGACCCAGTACTTC.